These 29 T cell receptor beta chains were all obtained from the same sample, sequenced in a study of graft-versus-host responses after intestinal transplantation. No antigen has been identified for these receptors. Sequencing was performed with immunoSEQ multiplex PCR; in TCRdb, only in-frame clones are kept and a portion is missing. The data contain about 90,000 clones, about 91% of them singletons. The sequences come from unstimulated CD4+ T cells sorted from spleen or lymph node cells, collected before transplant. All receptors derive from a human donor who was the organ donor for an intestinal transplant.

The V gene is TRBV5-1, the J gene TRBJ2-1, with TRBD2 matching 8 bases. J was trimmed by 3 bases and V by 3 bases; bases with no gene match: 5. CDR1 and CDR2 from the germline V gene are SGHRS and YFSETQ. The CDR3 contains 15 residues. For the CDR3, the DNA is TGCGCCAGCAGCTCCCGACTAGCGAGCTACAATGAGCAGTTCTTC. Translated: CASSSRLASYNEQFF.

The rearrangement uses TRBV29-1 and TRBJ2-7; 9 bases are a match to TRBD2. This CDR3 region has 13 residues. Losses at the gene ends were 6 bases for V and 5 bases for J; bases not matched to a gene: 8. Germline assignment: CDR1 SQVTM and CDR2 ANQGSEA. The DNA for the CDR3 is TGCAGCGTCAGCGGGAGGCGAGACCACGAGCAGTACTTC. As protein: CSVSGRRDHEQYF.

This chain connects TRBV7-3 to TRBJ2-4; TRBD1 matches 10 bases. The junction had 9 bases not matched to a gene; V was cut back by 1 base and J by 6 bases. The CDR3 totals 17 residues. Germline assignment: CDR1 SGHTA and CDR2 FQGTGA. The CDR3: CASSLIPGTGERNIQYF. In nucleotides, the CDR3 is TGTGCCAGCAGCTTAATCCCCGGGACAGGGGAACGAAACATTCAGTACTTC.

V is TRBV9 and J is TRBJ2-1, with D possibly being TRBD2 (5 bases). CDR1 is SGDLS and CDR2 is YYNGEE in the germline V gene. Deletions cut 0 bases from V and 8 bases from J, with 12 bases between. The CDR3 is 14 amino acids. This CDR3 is CASSVDFLADEQFF. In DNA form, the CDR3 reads TGTGCCAGCAGCGTAGATTTCCTAGCTGATGAGCAGTTCTTC.

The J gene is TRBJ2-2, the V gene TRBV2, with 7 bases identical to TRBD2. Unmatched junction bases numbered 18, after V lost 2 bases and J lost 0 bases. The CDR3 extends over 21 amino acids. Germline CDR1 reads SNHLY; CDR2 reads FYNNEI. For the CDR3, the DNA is TGTGCCAGCAGTGAACTAAGGCGGGGGTCACCGGGCACCGCGAACACCGGGGAGCTGTTTTTT. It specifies CASSELRRGSPGTANTGELFF.

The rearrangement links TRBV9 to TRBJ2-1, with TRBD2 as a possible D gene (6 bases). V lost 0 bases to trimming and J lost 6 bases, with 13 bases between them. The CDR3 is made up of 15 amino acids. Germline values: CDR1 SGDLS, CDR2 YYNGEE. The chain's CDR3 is CASSVETTRINEQFF. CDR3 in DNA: TGTGCCAGCAGCGTAGAAACGACTAGGATCAATGAGCAGTTCTTC.

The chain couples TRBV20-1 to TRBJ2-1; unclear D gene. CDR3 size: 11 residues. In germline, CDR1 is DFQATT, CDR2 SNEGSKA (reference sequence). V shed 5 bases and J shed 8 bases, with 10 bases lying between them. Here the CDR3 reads CSAFRYDEQFF. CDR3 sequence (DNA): TGCAGTGCTTTCAGGTACGATGAGCAGTTCTTC.

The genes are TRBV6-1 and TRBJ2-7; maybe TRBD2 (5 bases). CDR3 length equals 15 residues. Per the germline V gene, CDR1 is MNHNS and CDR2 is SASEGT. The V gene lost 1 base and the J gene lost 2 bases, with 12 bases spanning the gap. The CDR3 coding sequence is TGTGCCAGCAGTGAAGAGGCGGGCTGGGCCTACGAGCAGTACTTC. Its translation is CASSEEAGWAYEQYF.

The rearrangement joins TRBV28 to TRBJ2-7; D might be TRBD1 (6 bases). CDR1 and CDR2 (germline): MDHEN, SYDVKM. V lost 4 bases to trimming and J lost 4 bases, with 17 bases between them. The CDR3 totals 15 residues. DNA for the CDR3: TGTGCCAGCAGTTCTACCGTGGACAGAAGATACGAGCAGTACTTC. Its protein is CASSSTVDRRYEQYF.

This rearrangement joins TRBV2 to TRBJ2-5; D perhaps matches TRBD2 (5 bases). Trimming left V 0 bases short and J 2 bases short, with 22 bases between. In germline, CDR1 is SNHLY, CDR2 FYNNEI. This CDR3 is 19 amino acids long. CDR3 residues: CASSEALLPSSRRQETQYF. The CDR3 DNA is TGTGCCAGCAGTGAAGCTTTACTTCCTTCTAGCAGGAGACAAGAGACCCAGTACTTC.

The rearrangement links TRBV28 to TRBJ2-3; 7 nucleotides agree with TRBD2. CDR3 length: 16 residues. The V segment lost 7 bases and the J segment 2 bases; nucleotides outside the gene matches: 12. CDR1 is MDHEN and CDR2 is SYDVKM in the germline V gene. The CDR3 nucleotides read TGTGCCAGCAAGGCCCCCCCTAGCGGTACCACAGATACGCAGTATTTT. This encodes CASKAPPSGTTDTQYF.

CDR3 coding DNA: TGTGCCAGCAGTCCCGTACCTACAGGGAACACTGAAGCTTTCTTT. Translated: CASSPVPTGNTEAFF. The chain uses TRBV2 and TRBJ1-1; the D gene is possibly TRBD1 (5 bases). V shed 5 bases and J shed 1 base, with 14 bases lying between them. Germline V gene data show CDR1 as SNHLY and CDR2 as FYNNEI. CDR3 length: 15 residues.

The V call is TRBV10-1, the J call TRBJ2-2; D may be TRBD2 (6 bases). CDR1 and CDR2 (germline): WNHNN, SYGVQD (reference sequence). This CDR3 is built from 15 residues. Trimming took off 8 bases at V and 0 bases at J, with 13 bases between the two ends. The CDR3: CASAPGTPNTGELFF. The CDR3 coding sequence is TGCGCCAGCGCGCCCGGGACTCCGAACACCGGGGAGCTGTTTTTT.

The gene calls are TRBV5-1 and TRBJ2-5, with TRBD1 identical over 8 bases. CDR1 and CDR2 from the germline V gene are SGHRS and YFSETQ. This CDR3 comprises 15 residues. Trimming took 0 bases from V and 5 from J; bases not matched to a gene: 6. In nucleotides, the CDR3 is TGCGCCAGCAGCTTGGTGCAGGGGGCCCGGGAGACCCAGTACTTC. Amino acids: CASSLVQGARETQYF.

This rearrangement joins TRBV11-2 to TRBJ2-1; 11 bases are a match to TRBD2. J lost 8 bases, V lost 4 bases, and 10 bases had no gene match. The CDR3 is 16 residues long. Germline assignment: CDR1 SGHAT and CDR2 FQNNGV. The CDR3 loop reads CASSSRTSGSSYEQFF. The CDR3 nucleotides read TGTGCCAGCAGCTCTAGAACTAGCGGGAGTTCATATGAGCAGTTCTTC.

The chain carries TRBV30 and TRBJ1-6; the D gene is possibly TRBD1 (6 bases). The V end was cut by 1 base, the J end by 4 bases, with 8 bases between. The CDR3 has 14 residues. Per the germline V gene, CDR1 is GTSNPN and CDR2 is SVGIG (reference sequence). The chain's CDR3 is CAWSGGQYNSPLHF. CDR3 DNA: TGTGCCTGGAGTGGGGGGCAGTATAATTCACCCCTCCACTTT.

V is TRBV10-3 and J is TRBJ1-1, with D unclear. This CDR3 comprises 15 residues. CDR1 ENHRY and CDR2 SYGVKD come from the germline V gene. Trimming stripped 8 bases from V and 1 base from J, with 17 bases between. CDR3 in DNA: TGTGCCATCCAACCTGACAACTCCAAGAACACTGAAGCTTTCTTT. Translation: CAIQPDNSKNTEAFF.

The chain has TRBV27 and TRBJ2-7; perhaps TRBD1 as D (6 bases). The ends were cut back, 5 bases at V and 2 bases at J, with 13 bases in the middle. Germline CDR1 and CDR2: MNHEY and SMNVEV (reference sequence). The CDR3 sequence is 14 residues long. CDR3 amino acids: CASSRWAGAYEQYF. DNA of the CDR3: TGTGCCAGCAGTCGGTGGGCAGGGGCCTACGAGCAGTACTTC.

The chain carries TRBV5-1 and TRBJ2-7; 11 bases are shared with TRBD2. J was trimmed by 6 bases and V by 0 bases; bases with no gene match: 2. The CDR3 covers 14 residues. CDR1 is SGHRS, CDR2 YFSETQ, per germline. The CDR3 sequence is CASSLASGGFEQYF. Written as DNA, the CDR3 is TGCGCCAGCAGCTTGGCTAGCGGGGGGTTCGAGCAGTACTTC.

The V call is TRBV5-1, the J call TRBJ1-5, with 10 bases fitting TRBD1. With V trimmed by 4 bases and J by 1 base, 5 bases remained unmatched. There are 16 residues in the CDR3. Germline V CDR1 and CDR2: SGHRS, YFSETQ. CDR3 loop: CASSIGTGVSNQPQHF. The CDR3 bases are TGCGCCAGCAGCATCGGGACAGGGGTAAGCAATCAGCCCCAGCATTTT.

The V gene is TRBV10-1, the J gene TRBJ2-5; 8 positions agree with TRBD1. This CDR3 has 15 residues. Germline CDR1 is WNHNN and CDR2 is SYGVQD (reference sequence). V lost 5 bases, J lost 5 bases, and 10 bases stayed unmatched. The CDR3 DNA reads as TGCGCCAGCAGTCCCGGGACAGGTCAATGGGAGACCCAGTACTTC. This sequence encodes CASSPGTGQWETQYF.

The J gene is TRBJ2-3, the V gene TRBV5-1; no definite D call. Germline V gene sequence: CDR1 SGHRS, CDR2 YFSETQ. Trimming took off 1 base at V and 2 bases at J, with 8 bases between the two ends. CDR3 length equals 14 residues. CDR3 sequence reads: CASSLYAATDTQYF. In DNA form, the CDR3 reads TGCGCCAGCAGCTTGTATGCGGCCACAGATACGCAGTATTTT.

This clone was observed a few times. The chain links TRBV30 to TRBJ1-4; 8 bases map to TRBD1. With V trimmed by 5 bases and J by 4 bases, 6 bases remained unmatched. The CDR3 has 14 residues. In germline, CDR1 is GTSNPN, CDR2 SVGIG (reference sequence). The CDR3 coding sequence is TGTGCCTGGGGTACCGGACAGGGTAATGAAAAACTGTTTTTT. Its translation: CAWGTGQGNEKLFF.

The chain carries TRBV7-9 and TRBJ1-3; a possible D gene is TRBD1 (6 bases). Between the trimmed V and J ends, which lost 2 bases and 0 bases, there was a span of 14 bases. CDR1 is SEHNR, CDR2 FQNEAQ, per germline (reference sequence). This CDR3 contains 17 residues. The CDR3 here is CASSLMGQPFSGNTIYF. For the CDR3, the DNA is TGTGCCAGCAGCTTAATGGGACAACCATTCTCTGGAAACACCATATATTTT.

CDR3 protein: CASSLDRGLLQPQHF. The CDR3 bases are TGTGCCAGCAGTTTAGACAGGGGGTTATTGCAGCCCCAGCATTTT. The rearrangement links TRBV28 to TRBJ1-5; 9 bases are a match to TRBD1. V lost 2 bases to trimming and J lost 7 bases; unmatched junction nucleotides: 6. The germline CDR1 and CDR2 sequences are MDHEN and SYDVKM. This CDR3 has 15 residues.

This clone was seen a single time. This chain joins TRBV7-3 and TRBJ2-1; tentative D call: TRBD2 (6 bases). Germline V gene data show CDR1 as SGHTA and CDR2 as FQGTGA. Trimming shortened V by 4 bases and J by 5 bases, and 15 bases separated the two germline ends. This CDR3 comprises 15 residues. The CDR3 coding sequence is TGTGCCAGCAGCTCCGGGACTTCCACTAACAATGAGCAGTTCTTC. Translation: CASSSGTSTNNEQFF.

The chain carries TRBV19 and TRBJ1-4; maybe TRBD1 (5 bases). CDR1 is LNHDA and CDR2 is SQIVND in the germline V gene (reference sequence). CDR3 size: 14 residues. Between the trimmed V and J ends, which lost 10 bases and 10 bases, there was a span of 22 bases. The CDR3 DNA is TGTGCCACAAAGTTAGAGGGGACTTCTGGAAAACTGTTTTTT. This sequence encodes CATKLEGTSGKLFF.

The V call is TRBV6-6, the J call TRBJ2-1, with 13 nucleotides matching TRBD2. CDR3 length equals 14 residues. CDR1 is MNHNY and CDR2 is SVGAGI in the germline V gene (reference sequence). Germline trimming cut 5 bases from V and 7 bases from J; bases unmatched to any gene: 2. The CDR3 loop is CASSRTSGSNEQFF. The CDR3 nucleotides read TGTGCCAGCAGTCGGACTAGCGGGAGTAATGAGCAGTTCTTC.

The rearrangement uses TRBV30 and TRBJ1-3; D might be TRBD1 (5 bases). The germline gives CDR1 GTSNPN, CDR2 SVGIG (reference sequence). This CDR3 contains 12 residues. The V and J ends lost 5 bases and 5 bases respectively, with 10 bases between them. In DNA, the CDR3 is TGTGCCTGGTCGCAGGGCAGAAACACCATATATTTT. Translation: CAWSQGRNTIYF.